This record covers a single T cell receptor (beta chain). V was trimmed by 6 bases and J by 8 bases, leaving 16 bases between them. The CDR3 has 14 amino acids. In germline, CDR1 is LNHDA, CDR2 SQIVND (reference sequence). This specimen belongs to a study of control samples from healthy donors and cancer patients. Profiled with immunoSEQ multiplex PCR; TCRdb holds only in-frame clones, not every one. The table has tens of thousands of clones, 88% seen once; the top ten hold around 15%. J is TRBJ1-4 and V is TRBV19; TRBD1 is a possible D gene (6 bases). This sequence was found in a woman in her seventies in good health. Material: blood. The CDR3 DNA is TGTGCCAGTAGCGCCGGGAGGGGGGCAGAAAAACTGTTTTTT. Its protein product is CASSAGRGAEKLFF.